The source of this TCR beta chain is a study of OX40 agonist ivuxolimab in advanced cancers. Study observations and caveats: Clones of CD4+ and CD8+ blood T cells grew by week 6 at doses of 0.1 to 3.0 mg/kg.

TCRdb's table, derived via immunoSEQ multiplex PCR, lists solely in-frame clones and lacks some. The table includes approximately 59,000 clones, around four fifths detected once. At cycle 4 day 1, cycle 7 day 1, and baseline, blood was sampled. V gave up 5 bases and J gave up 9 bases; unmatched junction bases: 6. Germline V CDR1 and CDR2: SGHTA, FQGNSA. CDR3 length: 15 residues. With respect to this clone: Its antigen is not known.

This TCR derives from an adult with an advanced solid tumor such as melanoma, head and neck, liver or kidney cancer. The rearrangement uses TRBV7-2 and TRBJ2-1; 14 nucleotides match TRBD2. This specimen consisted of CD4+ or CD8+ T cells sorted from blood, obtained in a trial of the OX40 agonist ivuxolimab. DNA of the CDR3: TGTGCCAGCAGCAAGGGACTAGCGGGAGTTGGTGAGCAGTTCTTC. It yields the protein CASSKGLAGVGEQFF.